The rows below give T cell receptor beta chains drawn from one sample of a study of regulatory T cells in long-lasting Graves disease. In TCRdb, the multiplex PCR reads were re-called with MiXCR into one record per CDR3 protein. The sample lists about 540,000 distinct CDR3 sequences; about 13% were seen once. These data were also filed under a second study, of T cells in Graves' hyperthyroidism and ophthalmopathy.

Sequenced here: peripheral blood mononuclear cells (PBMCs), sampled at new diagnosis, from a patient treated with antithyroid drugs. The receptors come from a man under 40 with Graves disease. The CDR3 runs from the conserved cysteine through the conserved F or W. The order of the fields is J gene, V gene, D gene, clone size, CDR3 DNA, CDR3 protein. D genes are given only for firm matches. Clone size is shown for a subset of rows, as once, few, many or a class of expanded clone.

j_gene: TRBJ2-3; v_gene: TRBV20-1; d_gene: TRBD2; abundance: many; CDR3nt: TGCAGTGCTAGAGGAGGTAGCGGGAGTACAGATACGCAGTATTTT; CDR3aa: CSARGGSGSTDTQYF
j_gene: TRBJ2-7; v_gene: TRBV29-1; d_gene: TRBD2; abundance: many; CDR3nt: TGCAGCGTTGAACCTAGCGGGAAGGGGTACGAGCAGTACTTC; CDR3aa: CSVEPSGKGYEQYF
j_gene: TRBJ2-7; v_gene: TRBV19; d_gene: -; abundance: -; CDR3nt: TGTGCCAGTACTAACCGGGGCGGATTCCCCTACGAGCAGTACTTC; CDR3aa: CASTNRGGFPYEQYF
j_gene: TRBJ2-1; v_gene: TRBV12-3/TRBV12-4; d_gene: -; abundance: few; CDR3nt: TGTGCCAGCAGTTTGGGCCCTCTTAGGGATGAGCAGTTCTTC; CDR3aa: CASSLGPLRDEQFF
j_gene: TRBJ1-1; v_gene: TRBV5-1; d_gene: -; abundance: -; CDR3nt: TGCGCCAGCAGCTTGGTGACCCTTAGGCACACTGAAGCTTTCTTT; CDR3aa: CASSLVTLRHTEAFF
j_gene: TRBJ2-2; v_gene: TRBV5-1; d_gene: TRBD1; abundance: many; CDR3nt: TGCGCCAGCAGCTTAAGGACAGGGAAGTCGATCGGGGAGCTGTTTTTT; CDR3aa: CASSLRTGKSIGELFF
j_gene: TRBJ2-1; v_gene: TRBV10-1; d_gene: TRBD1; abundance: many; CDR3nt: TGCGCCAGCAGTGAAGGGGGCCGTTGGGCCAATGAGCAGTTCTTC; CDR3aa: CASSEGGRWANEQFF
j_gene: TRBJ2-3; v_gene: TRBV19; d_gene: -; abundance: few; CDR3nt: TGTGCCAGTAGTACCTACCAGAGGGCGCAGTATTTT; CDR3aa: CASSTYQRAQYF
j_gene: TRBJ2-1; v_gene: TRBV11-2; d_gene: TRBD1; abundance: -; CDR3nt: TGTGCCAGCAGCTTAGTTTTCCCGGGACAGGGGAACAATGAGCAGTTCTTC; CDR3aa: CASSLVFPGQGNNEQFF
j_gene: TRBJ1-2; v_gene: TRBV6-1; d_gene: -; abundance: many; CDR3nt: TGTGCCAGCAGTGAAGGGACGCTTTCTAACTATGGCTACACCTTC; CDR3aa: CASSEGTLSNYGYTF
j_gene: TRBJ2-1; v_gene: TRBV10-2; d_gene: -; abundance: -; CDR3nt: TGCGCCAGCAGAGGTACAGACCCAAGCTCCTACAATGAGCAGTTCTTC; CDR3aa: CASRGTDPSSYNEQFF
j_gene: TRBJ1-1; v_gene: TRBV7-9; d_gene: -; abundance: many; CDR3nt: TGTGCCAGCAGCACCGGGACGGAGAACACTGAAGCTTTCTTT; CDR3aa: CASSTGTENTEAFF
j_gene: TRBJ2-5; v_gene: TRBV6-1; d_gene: -; abundance: many; CDR3nt: TGTGCCAGCAGCCTTTGGGGGGAGACCCAGTACTTC; CDR3aa: CASSLWGETQYF
j_gene: TRBJ2-7; v_gene: TRBV9; d_gene: -; abundance: many; CDR3nt: TGTGCCAGCAGCGGTCCCGGGATCCCCTACGAGCAGTACTTC; CDR3aa: CASSGPGIPYEQYF
j_gene: TRBJ1-1; v_gene: TRBV2; d_gene: -; abundance: many; CDR3nt: TGTGCCAGCAGGGAGGAACACACGGGGTCTGAAGCTTTCTTT; CDR3aa: CASREEHTGSEAFF
j_gene: TRBJ2-3; v_gene: TRBV2; d_gene: TRBD1; abundance: many; CDR3nt: TGTGCCAGCAGCGGACAGGTTTCAGATACGCAGTATTTT; CDR3aa: CASSGQVSDTQYF
j_gene: TRBJ1-2; v_gene: TRBV7-9; d_gene: TRBD1; abundance: few; CDR3nt: TGTGCCAGCAGCGGGACAGGGACTCAATATGGCTACACCTTC; CDR3aa: CASSGTGTQYGYTF
j_gene: TRBJ2-5; v_gene: TRBV24-1; d_gene: -; abundance: -; CDR3nt: TGTGCCACCAGTGATTTCAAGACAGCTCGCGAGACCCAGTACTTC; CDR3aa: CATSDFKTARETQYF
j_gene: TRBJ1-2; v_gene: TRBV19; d_gene: TRBD1; abundance: -; CDR3nt: TGTGCCAGTAGTTTCGACAGGGCGAGGACTAACTATGGCTACACCTTC; CDR3aa: CASSFDRARTNYGYTF
j_gene: TRBJ2-5; v_gene: TRBV30; d_gene: TRBD2; abundance: -; CDR3nt: TGTGCCTGGAGCGCGACTAGCGGGAGTAGGGAGACCCAGTACTTC; CDR3aa: CAWSATSGSRETQYF
j_gene: TRBJ2-3; v_gene: TRBV6-1; d_gene: -; abundance: many; CDR3nt: TGTGCCAGCGATCAGGCTTTCACAGATACGCAGTATTTT; CDR3aa: CASDQAFTDTQYF
j_gene: TRBJ1-2; v_gene: TRBV3-1; d_gene: -; abundance: -; CDR3nt: TGTGCCAGCAGCCAAGATCTGACAGAGGCGCAGGATGGCTACACCTTC; CDR3aa: CASSQDLTEAQDGYTF
j_gene: TRBJ2-7; v_gene: TRBV10-1; d_gene: -; abundance: medium-sized; CDR3nt: TGCGCCAGCAGTGAGAATAGTCAGGACGAGCAGTACTTC; CDR3aa: CASSENSQDEQYF
j_gene: TRBJ2-1; v_gene: TRBV3-1; d_gene: TRBD2; abundance: many; CDR3nt: TGTGCCAGCACGAAGCGGGAAGCCTACAATGAGCAGTTCTTC; CDR3aa: CASTKREAYNEQFF
j_gene: TRBJ2-2; v_gene: TRBV20-1; d_gene: TRBD2; abundance: few; CDR3nt: TGCAGTGCTAGAGAAGCGGGGTTGGGCTCCGGGGAGCTGTTTTTT; CDR3aa: CSAREAGLGSGELFF
j_gene: TRBJ2-3; v_gene: TRBV4-1; d_gene: -; abundance: few; CDR3nt: TGCGCCAGCAGCCAAGACAGGGGGGGGTTGGGTACGCAGTATTTT; CDR3aa: CASSQDRGGLGTQYF
j_gene: TRBJ1-5; v_gene: TRBV2; d_gene: -; abundance: many; CDR3nt: TGTGCCAGCAGTGTACCGGGAGATTATAGCAATCAGCCCCAGCATTTT; CDR3aa: CASSVPGDYSNQPQHF
j_gene: TRBJ1-1; v_gene: TRBV18; d_gene: -; abundance: many; CDR3nt: TGTGCCAGCTCACCGGGGACCAGAAACACTGAAGCTTTCTTT; CDR3aa: CASSPGTRNTEAFF
j_gene: TRBJ1-5; v_gene: TRBV6-1; d_gene: TRBD1; abundance: many; CDR3nt: TGTGCCAGCAGGCCGGGGGACAGGGGCAATCAGCCCCAGCATTTT; CDR3aa: CASRPGDRGNQPQHF
j_gene: TRBJ2-1; v_gene: TRBV24-1; d_gene: TRBD1; abundance: few; CDR3nt: TGTGCCACCAGTGATGCGACAGGGGACAATGAGCAGTTCTTC; CDR3aa: CATSDATGDNEQFF
j_gene: TRBJ1-2; v_gene: TRBV30; d_gene: -; abundance: -; CDR3nt: TGTGCCTGGAACGACAGGCCCCACGGGGTTTCGTATGGAGGCTACACCTTC; CDR3aa: CAWNDRPHGVSYGGYTF
j_gene: TRBJ2-1; v_gene: TRBV6-1; d_gene: -; abundance: -; CDR3nt: TGTGCCAGCAGGGGGGGGGGCCTTGGTGAGCAGTTCTTC; CDR3aa: CASRGGGLGEQFF
j_gene: TRBJ1-2; v_gene: TRBV6-2/TRBV6-3; d_gene: -; abundance: few; CDR3nt: TGTGCCAGCAAACCTGGGGGATCTCAACCCCTCTATGGCTACACCTTC; CDR3aa: CASKPGGSQPLYGYTF
j_gene: TRBJ2-1; v_gene: TRBV10-3; d_gene: -; abundance: -; CDR3nt: TGTGCCATCAGGCCTGGGGGAATCCGACCCCGTGGGAATGAACAGTTCTTC; CDR3aa: CAIRPGGIRPRGNEQFF
j_gene: TRBJ2-5; v_gene: TRBV20-1; d_gene: -; abundance: many; CDR3nt: TGCAGTGCTAGAGTGGGCAGGCAAGAGACCCAGTACTTC; CDR3aa: CSARVGRQETQYF
j_gene: TRBJ1-1; v_gene: TRBV5-1; d_gene: -; abundance: -; CDR3nt: TGCGCCAGCAGCTTGGGGGGGGCCCCTGAAGCTTTCTTT; CDR3aa: CASSLGGAPEAFF
j_gene: TRBJ1-1; v_gene: TRBV5-1; d_gene: -; abundance: many; CDR3nt: TGCGCCAGCAGCTCTTGGACTGCAATGAACACTGAAGCTTTCTTT; CDR3aa: CASSSWTAMNTEAFF
j_gene: TRBJ2-2; v_gene: TRBV27; d_gene: -; abundance: few; CDR3nt: TGTGCCAGCAGTCCCTCGTTTTGGGCGAACACCGGGGAGCTGTTTTTT; CDR3aa: CASSPSFWANTGELFF
j_gene: TRBJ2-5; v_gene: TRBV25-1; d_gene: -; abundance: -; CDR3nt: TGTGCCAGCAGTGAAGGTTTAGGGGATGAGACCCAGTACTTC; CDR3aa: CASSEGLGDETQYF